This TCR beta chain emerged from a study of cytomegalovirus exposure and HLA in healthy donors. Notes on the study in general: Presence/absence analysis assumed near-uniform sequencing depth across donors. As a later analysis revealed, most CMV-associated TCR beta chains appeared HLA-restricted. Owing to their indistinguishability, certain V segments, notably TRBV6-2 and TRBV6-3, were excluded.

PCR amplification relied on 60 Vbeta primers (plus 13 Jbeta primers). This table comes from immunoSEQ multiplex PCR, and its TCRdb copy is limited to in-frame clones, with some not included. The sample table sets out 45,000 to 60,000 clones. Concerning this clone: Its specificity is unknown.

CDR3 length: 15 residues. Germline V gene sequence: CDR1 LNHDA, CDR2 SQIVND (reference sequence). V was shortened by 3 bases and J by 0 bases, with 11 bases between the two germline ends. The source material was PBMCs. V usage is TRBV19 and J usage is TRBJ1-2; no firm D call. The TCR originated in a woman in her 40s in good health and CMV-seronegative. The CDR3 coding sequence is TGTGCCAGTAGTATCGCAACCGGGACTAACTATGGCTACACCTTC. This encodes CASSIATGTNYGYTF. The variable domain in full, completed from reference TRBV19 and TRBJ1-2, reads DGGITQSPKYLFRKEGQNVTLSCEQNLNHDAMYWYRQDPGQGLRLIYYSQIVNDFQKGDIAEGYSVSREKKESFPLTVTSAQKNPTAFYLCASSIATGTNYGYTFGSGTRLTVV.